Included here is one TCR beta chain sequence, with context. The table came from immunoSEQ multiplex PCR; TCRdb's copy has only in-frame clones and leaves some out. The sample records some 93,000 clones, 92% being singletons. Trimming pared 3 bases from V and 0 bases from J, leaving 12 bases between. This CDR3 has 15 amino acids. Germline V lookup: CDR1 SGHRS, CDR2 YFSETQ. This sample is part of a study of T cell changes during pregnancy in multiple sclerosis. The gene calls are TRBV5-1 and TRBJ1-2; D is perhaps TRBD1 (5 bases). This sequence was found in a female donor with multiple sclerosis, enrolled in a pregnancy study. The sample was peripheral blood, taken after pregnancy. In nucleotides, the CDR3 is TGCGCCAGCAGCTCCGCACCGACAGCTAACTATGGCTACACCTTC. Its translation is CASSSAPTANYGYTF.